This passage covers 24 T cell receptor beta chains from one sample sequenced in a study of graft-versus-host responses after intestinal transplantation. Their recognized antigens are unknown. Here immunoSEQ multiplex PCR was the method, and the copy in TCRdb shows in-frame clones only, minus some. Among 41,000 or so clones listed, approximately 95% were seen once. Sequences were derived from unstimulated CD8+ T cells sorted from spleen or lymph node cells, sampled before transplant. The receptors shown here come from a human donor who was the organ donor for an intestinal transplant.

This chain links TRBV9 with TRBJ2-7, with a possible D match to TRBD2 (6 bases). Trimming took off 4 bases at V and 3 bases at J, with 17 bases between the two ends. The CDR3 runs to 15 residues. Germline loops: CDR1 SGDLS, CDR2 YYNGEE. CDR3 residues: CASSLREDGYYEQYF. CDR3 DNA sequence: TGTGCCAGCAGCTTGAGGGAGGACGGTTACTACGAGCAGTACTTC.

This clone has just one count. V usage is TRBV21-1 and J usage is TRBJ2-2; the D call of TRBD2 is as the table states it, not checked on the DNA. TRBV21-1 is a pseudogene. CDR3 length: 15 residues. CDR3 bases: TGTGCCAGCAGCACGAGCCTAGCGGGGACCGGGGAGCTGTTTTTT. Amino acid sequence: CASSTSLAGTGELFF.

CDR3 protein: CASSHSGTQNTEAFF. CDR3 nucleotides: TGTGCCAGCAGCCATTCCGGGACACAGAACACTGAAGCTTTCTTT. This sequence joins TRBV4-2 and TRBJ1-1; D perhaps matches TRBD1 (6 bases). The CDR3 is made up of 15 amino acids. CDR1 LGHNA and CDR2 YNFKEQ come from the germline V gene. Trimming cost V 3 bases and J 1 base, with 12 bases left between them.

The chain employs TRBV10-3 and TRBJ1-1; D is undetermined. CDR1 ENHRY and CDR2 SYGVKD come from the germline V gene. The CDR3 is 13 amino acids. V dropped 11 bases and J dropped 1 base, with 14 bases sitting between them. The CDR3 spells CAHREGANTEAFF. The DNA for the CDR3 is TGTGCCCATCGGGAGGGCGCGAACACTGAAGCTTTCTTT.

The chain couples TRBV7-9 to TRBJ1-3; D gene uncertain. The CDR3 totals 14 residues. V was clipped by 5 bases and J by 2 bases, with 10 bases between them. Per the germline V gene, CDR1 is SEHNR and CDR2 is FQNEAQ (reference sequence). The CDR3 protein is CASSRTATGNTIYF. Here the CDR3 DNA reads TGTGCCAGCAGCCGCACAGCTACTGGAAACACCATATATTTT. The full variable domain, with the rest looked up from reference TRBV7-9 and TRBJ1-3, is DTGVSQNPRHKITKRGQNVTFRCDPISEHNRLYWYRQTLGQGPEFLTYFQNEAQLEKSRLLSDRFSAERPKGSFSTLEIQRTEQGDSAMYLCASSRTATGNTIYFGEGSWLTVV.

The CDR3 coding sequence is TGTGCCAGCGGTCTAGCGGGGGAGATCTACAATGAGCAGTTCTTC. It translates to CASGLAGEIYNEQFF. The genes are TRBV27 and TRBJ2-1; 10 bases agree with TRBD2. The V segment lost 8 bases and the J segment 3 bases; nucleotides outside the gene matches: 7. Germline V gives CDR1 MNHEY, CDR2 SMNVEV (reference sequence). CDR3 length equals 15 residues.

This CDR3 reads CASSGRSGLSSGANVLTF. In nucleotides, the CDR3 is TGTGCCAGCAGCGGACGGTCGGGACTGAGCTCTGGGGCCAACGTCCTGACTTTC. The J gene is TRBJ2-6, the V gene TRBV5-6; D might be TRBD2 (6 bases). Germline CDR1 SGHDT, CDR2 YYEEEE. V gave up 4 bases and J gave up 0 bases, with 17 bases separating them. The CDR3 runs to 18 residues.

This chain joins TRBV19 and TRBJ1-6; 7 bases fit TRBD1. With V trimmed by 3 bases and J by 4 bases, 6 bases remained unmatched. Germline CDR1 reads LNHDA; CDR2 reads SQIVND (reference sequence). The CDR3 loop spans 16 amino acids. The CDR3 nucleotides read TGTGCCAGTAGTATCGAGACAGGGCCATATAATTCACCCCTCCACTTT. Encoded protein: CASSIETGPYNSPLHF.

The genes are TRBV19 and TRBJ1-2; possible D gene TRBD1, 5 bases. Germline CDR1 and CDR2: LNHDA and SQIVND (reference sequence). V gave up 11 bases and J gave up 4 bases, with 20 bases separating them. CDR3 length: 14 amino acids. CDR3 residues: CAPPSGAAFYGYTF. The CDR3 DNA sequence: TGTGCCCCCCCGTCCGGGGCCGCTTTCTATGGCTACACCTTC. The whole variable domain, filled in from reference TRBV19 and TRBJ1-2, reads DGGITQSPKYLFRKEGQNVTLSCEQNLNHDAMYWYRQDPGQGLRLIYYSQIVNDFQKGDIAEGYSVSREKKESFPLTVTSAQKNPTAFYLCAPPSGAAFYGYTFGSGTRLTVV.

The V and J genes are TRBV27 and TRBJ2-3; TRBD1 might be the D (6 bases). The CDR3 has 12 amino acids. The V gene lost 6 bases and the J gene lost 5 bases, with 9 bases spanning the gap. Germline V CDR1 and CDR2: MNHEY, SMNVEV (reference sequence). CDR3 nucleotide sequence: TGTGCCAGCAGCCCAGGGGTAGATACGCAGTATTTT. It encodes CASSPGVDTQYF.

This rearrangement joins TRBV4-1 to TRBJ1-5; TRBD1 might be the D (6 bases). V gave up 4 bases and J gave up 0 bases, with 13 bases separating them. The CDR3 loop spans 16 amino acids. Germline V gene lookup returns CDR1 MGHRA and CDR2 YSYEKL. This CDR3 is CASSRPGHDSNQPQHF. The CDR3 DNA is TGCGCCAGCAGCCGCCCGGGACACGATAGCAATCAGCCCCAGCATTTT.

CDR3 in amino acids: CASSRLWGGLYYNEQFF. The DNA for the CDR3 is TGTGCCAGCAGCCGTCTTTGGGGGGGGTTATACTACAATGAGCAGTTCTTC. The V call is TRBV7-6, the J call TRBJ2-1; 7 nucleotides align to TRBD2. The J segment lost 3 bases and the V segment lost 5 bases, leaving 13 bases of the junction unmatched. CDR3 length: 17 residues. Germline CDR1 is SGHVS and CDR2 is FNYEAQ.

The J gene is TRBJ1-4, the V gene TRBV6-1; 8 bases are a match to TRBD1. V lost 2 bases, J lost 7 bases, and 9 bases stayed unmatched. Per the germline V gene, CDR1 is MNHNS and CDR2 is SASEGT. The CDR3 loop spans 16 amino acids. The DNA for the CDR3 is TGTGCCAGCAGTGAACTTTCCGGGACAGGTGGTGAAAAACTGTTTTTT. This sequence encodes CASSELSGTGGEKLFF.

This chain links TRBV4-2 with TRBJ1-2; D is uncertain. The V end lost 0 bases, the J end lost 0 bases, and 5 bases lay between the germline ends. Germline assignment: CDR1 LGHNA and CDR2 YNFKEQ. The CDR3 length is 14 residues. CDR3 in amino acids: CASSQDRANYGYTF. For the CDR3, the DNA is TGTGCCAGCAGCCAAGATCGGGCTAACTATGGCTACACCTTC.

The V gene is TRBV2, the J gene TRBJ2-1; D call uncertain. The V gene lost 6 bases and the J gene lost 3 bases, with 3 bases spanning the gap. Germline values: CDR1 SNHLY, CDR2 FYNNEI. CDR3 length: 11 amino acids. Written as DNA, the CDR3 is TGTGCCAGCAGGGACTACAATGAGCAGTTCTTC. Residues: CASRDYNEQFF. Complete variable domain (other parts from reference TRBV2 and TRBJ2-1): EPEVTQTPSHQVTQMGQEVILRCVPISNHLYFYWYRQILGQKVEFLVSFYNNEISEKSEIFDDQFSVERPDGSNFTLKIRSTKLEDSAMYFCASRDYNEQFFGPGTRLTVL.

CDR3 bases: TGTGCCAGCAGTTCGGCCCTTAGTGAGACCCAGTACTTC. It yields the protein CASSSALSETQYF. The genes are TRBV6-6 and TRBJ2-5; D not resolved. Per the germline V gene, CDR1 is MNHNY and CDR2 is SVGAGI (reference sequence). Deletions cut 4 bases from V and 5 bases from J, with 11 bases between. This CDR3 is built from 13 residues.

This clone was observed once. V gene TRBV9 combines with J gene TRBJ2-3; 10 bases are shared with TRBD2. Germline CDR1 and CDR2: SGDLS and YYNGEE. V was pared by 1 base and J by 9 bases, with 5 bases of the junction left unmatched. CDR3 length: 14 amino acids. Written as DNA, the CDR3 is TGTGCCAGCAGCGTAAGCGGGGGGGCGGACACGCAGTATTTT. Translating it yields CASSVSGGADTQYF.

The gene calls are TRBV5-6 and TRBJ1-3; D unresolved. Trimming took off 1 base at V and 0 bases at J, with 5 bases between the two ends. The V gene's germline CDR1 is SGHDT and CDR2 YYEEEE. The CDR3 length is 14 residues. DNA for the CDR3: TGTGCCAGCAGCTTGTGGGACTCTGGAAACACCATATATTTT. This encodes CASSLWDSGNTIYF.

This clone was seen a single time. V usage is TRBV27 and J usage is TRBJ2-7; a weak D match, TRBD2 (7 bases). The length of the CDR3 is 13 residues. The germline V gene encodes CDR1 MNHEY and CDR2 SMNVEV (reference sequence). The V end lost 8 bases, the J end lost 2 bases, and 13 bases lay between the germline ends. The CDR3 coding sequence is TGTGCCAGCTCCTCGGGGGGCCCCTACGAGCAGTACTTC. Its protein product is CASSSGGPYEQYF.

Note on this clone: The junction and the germline gene differ at one end; a read error may be behind it. The chain uses TRBV23-1 and TRBJ1-2; no reliable D call. TRBV23-1 is filed as an ORF, its function uncertain. The CDR3 is made up of 12 amino acids. This chain's CDR3 is CASSQSLYIRAF. The CDR3, as DNA: TGCGCCAGCAGTCAATCGCTATATATACGCGCCTTC.

The CDR3 here is CSVAVPRAQSPYEQYF. The CDR3 DNA reads TGCAGCGTTGCAGTCCCCAGGGCACAGTCCCCCTACGAGCAGTACTTC. The rearrangement links TRBV29-1 to TRBJ2-7, with a possible D match to TRBD1 (5 bases). CDR3 length: 16 residues. The germline gives CDR1 SQVTM, CDR2 ANQGSEA. With 4 bases removed from V and 2 bases from J, the gap between germline ends came to 21 bases.

The chain joins TRBV7-2 to TRBJ2-7, with a possible D match to TRBD2 (6 bases). Germline V lookup: CDR1 SGHTA, CDR2 FQGNSA. V lost 4 bases to trimming and J lost 2 bases, with 12 bases between them. The CDR3 length is 14 residues. The chain's CDR3 is CASSYFSGTYEQYF. The CDR3 DNA reads TGTGCCAGCAGCTATTTTAGCGGCACCTACGAGCAGTACTTC.

The chain has TRBV27 and TRBJ1-5, with D hard to call. V was shortened by 3 bases and J by 3 bases, with 3 bases between the two germline ends. The CDR3 contains 12 residues. CDR1 is MNHEY and CDR2 is SMNVEV in the germline V gene (reference sequence). The CDR3 coding sequence is TGTGCCAGCAGTTTCTACAATCAGCCCCAGCATTTT. Protein: CASSFYNQPQHF.

The chain couples TRBV2 to TRBJ1-1; D remains ambiguous. CDR3 length: 16 amino acids. Germline CDR1 is SNHLY and CDR2 is FYNNEI. Trimming left V 5 bases short and J 3 bases short, with 19 bases between. The CDR3 DNA sequence: TGTGCCAGCAGTTGGACGGATGAAGCGGATCACACTGAAGCTTTCTTT. This translates into CASSWTDEADHTEAFF.